This T cell receptor beta chain was recorded in a study of OX40 agonist ivuxolimab in advanced cancers. Study as a whole: Patients were treated with ivuxolimab, an agonistic anti-OX40 (CD134) antibody.

Method: immunoSEQ multiplex PCR; TCRdb's copy keeps in-frame clones and lacks some. The sample yields 70,000 to 85,000 clones, 80% to 90% seen once. The V gene's germline CDR1 is SGHTA and CDR2 FQGNSA. The CDR3 covers 19 residues. The V and J ends lost 1 base and 8 bases respectively, with 26 bases between them. General study results and limits: Among expanded peripheral T cells, antigen specificity went undetermined.

In the case of this clone: Antigen: not known.

The receptor's source is an adult with an advanced solid tumor such as melanoma, head and neck, liver or kidney cancer. The chain couples TRBV7-2 to TRBJ1-4; D is unresolved. Material: CD4+ or CD8+ T cells sorted from blood, obtained in a trial of the OX40 agonist ivuxolimab. CDR3 sequence (DNA): TGTGCCAGCAGCTTAGGAGGTGTTCGAGGCACCCAACTTTTAGAAAAACTGTTTTTT. Residues: CASSLGGVRGTQLLEKLFF.